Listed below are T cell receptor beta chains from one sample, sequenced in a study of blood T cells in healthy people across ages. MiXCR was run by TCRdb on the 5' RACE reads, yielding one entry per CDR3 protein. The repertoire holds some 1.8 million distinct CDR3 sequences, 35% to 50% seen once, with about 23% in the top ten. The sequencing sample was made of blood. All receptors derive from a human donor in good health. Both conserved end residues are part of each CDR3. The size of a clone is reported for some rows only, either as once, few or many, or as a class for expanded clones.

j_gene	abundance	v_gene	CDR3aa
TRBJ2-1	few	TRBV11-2	CASSLIVGQPIVEQFF
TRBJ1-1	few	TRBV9	CASSVSVVGTEAFF
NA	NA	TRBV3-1	CASSQAGTGHYEQYF
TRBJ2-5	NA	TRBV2	CASGLQGGQETQYF
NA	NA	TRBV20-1	CSARDPAGVGEQYF
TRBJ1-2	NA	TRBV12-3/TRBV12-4	CASSSYGQGRDYGYTF
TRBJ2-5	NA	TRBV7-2	CASSRTGFQETQYF
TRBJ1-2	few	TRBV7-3	CASSLERTGGYTF
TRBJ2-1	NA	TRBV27	CASSLSFREDEQFF
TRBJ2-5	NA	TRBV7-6	CASSLAGGLAGEQYF
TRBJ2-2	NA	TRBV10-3	CAIRGAKNTGELFF
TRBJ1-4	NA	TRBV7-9	CASSLEAWGEKLFF
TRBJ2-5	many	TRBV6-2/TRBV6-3	CASSYSMNRKETQYF
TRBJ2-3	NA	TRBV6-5	CASSYSGTSGGARDTQYF
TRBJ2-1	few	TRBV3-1	CASTVGRGEQFF